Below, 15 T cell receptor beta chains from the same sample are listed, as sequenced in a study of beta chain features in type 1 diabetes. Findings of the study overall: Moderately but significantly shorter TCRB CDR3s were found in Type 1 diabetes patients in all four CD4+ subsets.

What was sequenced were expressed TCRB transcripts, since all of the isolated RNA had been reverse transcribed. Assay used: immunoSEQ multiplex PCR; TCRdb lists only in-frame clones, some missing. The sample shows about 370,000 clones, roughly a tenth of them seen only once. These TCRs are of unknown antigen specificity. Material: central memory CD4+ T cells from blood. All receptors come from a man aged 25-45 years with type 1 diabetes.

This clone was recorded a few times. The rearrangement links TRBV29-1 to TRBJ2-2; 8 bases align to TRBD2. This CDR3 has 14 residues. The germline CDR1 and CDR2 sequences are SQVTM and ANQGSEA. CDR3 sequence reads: CCTRGGLSTGELFF. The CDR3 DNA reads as TGCTGTACCCGGGGGGGGCTGAGCACCGGGGAGCTGTTTTTT.

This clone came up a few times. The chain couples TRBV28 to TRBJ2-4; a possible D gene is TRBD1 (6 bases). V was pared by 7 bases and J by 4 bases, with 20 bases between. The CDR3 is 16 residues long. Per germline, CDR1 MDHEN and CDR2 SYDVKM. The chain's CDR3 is CASTQWGRGLKNIQYF. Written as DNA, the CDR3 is TGTGCCAGCACCCAATGGGGGCGAGGGTTGAAAAACATTCAGTACTTC.

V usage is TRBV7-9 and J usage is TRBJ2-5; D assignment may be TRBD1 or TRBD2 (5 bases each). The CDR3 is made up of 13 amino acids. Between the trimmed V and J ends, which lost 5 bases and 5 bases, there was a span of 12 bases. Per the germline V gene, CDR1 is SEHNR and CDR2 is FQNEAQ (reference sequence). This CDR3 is CASSLGTKETQYF. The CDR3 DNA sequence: TGTGCCAGCAGCCTTGGGACCAAGGAGACCCAGTACTTC.

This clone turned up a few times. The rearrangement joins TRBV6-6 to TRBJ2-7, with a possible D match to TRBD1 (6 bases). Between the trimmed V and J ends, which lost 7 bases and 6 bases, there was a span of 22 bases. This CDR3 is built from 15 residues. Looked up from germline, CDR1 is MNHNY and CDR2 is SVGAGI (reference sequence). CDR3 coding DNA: TGTGCCAGCAACAGGGCCGGGACGCCCTCTTTCGAGCAGTACTTC. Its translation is CASNRAGTPSFEQYF.

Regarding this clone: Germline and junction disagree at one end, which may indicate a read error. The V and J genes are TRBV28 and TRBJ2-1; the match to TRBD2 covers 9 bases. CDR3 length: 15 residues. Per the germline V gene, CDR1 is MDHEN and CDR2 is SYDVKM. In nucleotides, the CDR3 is TGTGCCAGCACTTTAGCGGGAGTCAGAGGGGATGAGCAGTTCTTC. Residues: CASTLAGVRGDEQFF. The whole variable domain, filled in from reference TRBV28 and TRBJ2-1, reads DVKVTQSSRYLVKRTGEKVFLECVQDMDHENMFWYRQDPGLGLRLIYFSYDVKMKEKGDIPEGYSVSREKKERFSLILESASTNQTSMYLCASTLAGVRGDEQFFGPGTRLTVL.

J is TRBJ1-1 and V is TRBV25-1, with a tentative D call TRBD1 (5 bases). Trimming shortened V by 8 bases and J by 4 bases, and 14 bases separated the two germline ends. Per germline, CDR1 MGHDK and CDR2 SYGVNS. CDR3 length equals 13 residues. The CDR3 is CASFNFGGTEAFF. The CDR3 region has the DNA TGTGCCAGCTTCAATTTTGGGGGCACTGAAGCTTTCTTT.

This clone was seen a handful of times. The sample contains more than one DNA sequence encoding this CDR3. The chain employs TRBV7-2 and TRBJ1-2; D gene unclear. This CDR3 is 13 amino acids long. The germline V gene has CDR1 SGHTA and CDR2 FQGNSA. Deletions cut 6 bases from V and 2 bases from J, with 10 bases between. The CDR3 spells CASSLEANYGYTF. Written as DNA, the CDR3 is TGTGCCAGCAGTCTCGAGGCGAACTATGGCTACACCTTC.

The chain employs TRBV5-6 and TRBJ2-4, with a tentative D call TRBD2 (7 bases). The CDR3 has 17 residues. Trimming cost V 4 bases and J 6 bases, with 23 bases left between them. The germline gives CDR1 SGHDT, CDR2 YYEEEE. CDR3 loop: CASSPTWGRERRNIQYF. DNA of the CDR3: TGTGCCAGCAGCCCTACGTGGGGGCGGGAGAGGAGAAACATTCAGTACTTC. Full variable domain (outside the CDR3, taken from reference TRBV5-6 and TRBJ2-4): DAGVTQSPTHLIKTRGQQVTLRCSPKSGHDTVSWYQQALGQGPQFIFQYYEEEERQRGNFPDRFSGHQFPNYSSELNVNALLLGDSALYLCASSPTWGRERRNIQYFGAGTRLSVL.

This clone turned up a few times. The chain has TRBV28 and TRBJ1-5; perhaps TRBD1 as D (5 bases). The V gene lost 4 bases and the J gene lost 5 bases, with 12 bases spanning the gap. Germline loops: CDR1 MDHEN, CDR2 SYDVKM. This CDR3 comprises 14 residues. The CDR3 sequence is CASSWGDRYQPQHF. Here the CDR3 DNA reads TGTGCCAGCAGTTGGGGGGACCGATATCAGCCCCAGCATTTT.

CDR3 sequence reads: CASSRGDQPQHF. Written as DNA, the CDR3 is TGTGCCAGCAGCCGGGGGGATCAGCCCCAGCATTTT. The V and J genes are TRBV7-9 and TRBJ1-5, with a tentative D call TRBD1 (5 bases). The germline V gene has CDR1 SEHNR and CDR2 FQNEAQ (reference sequence). CDR3 length: 12 amino acids. Trimming shortened V by 5 bases and J by 5 bases, and 7 bases separated the two germline ends.

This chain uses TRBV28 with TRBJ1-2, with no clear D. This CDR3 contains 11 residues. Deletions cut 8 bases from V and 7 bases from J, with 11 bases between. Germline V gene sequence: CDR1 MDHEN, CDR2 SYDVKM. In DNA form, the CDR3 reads TGTGCCAGCCTGAGGGCCCGTGGCTACACCTTC. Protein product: CASLRARGYTF.

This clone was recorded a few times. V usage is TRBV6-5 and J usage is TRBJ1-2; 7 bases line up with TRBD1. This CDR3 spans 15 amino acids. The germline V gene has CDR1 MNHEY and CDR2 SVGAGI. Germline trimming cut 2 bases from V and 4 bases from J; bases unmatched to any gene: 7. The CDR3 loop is CASSYEARGAYGYTF. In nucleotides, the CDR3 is TGTGCCAGCAGTTACGAGGCCAGGGGGGCCTATGGCTACACCTTC.

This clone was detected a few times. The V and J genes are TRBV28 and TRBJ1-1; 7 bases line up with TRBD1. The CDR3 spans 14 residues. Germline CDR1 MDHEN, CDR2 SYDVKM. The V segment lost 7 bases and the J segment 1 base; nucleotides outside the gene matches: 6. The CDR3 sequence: CASNGGGGNTEAFF. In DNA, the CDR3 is TGTGCCAGCAATGGAGGGGGCGGGAACACTGAAGCTTTCTTT.

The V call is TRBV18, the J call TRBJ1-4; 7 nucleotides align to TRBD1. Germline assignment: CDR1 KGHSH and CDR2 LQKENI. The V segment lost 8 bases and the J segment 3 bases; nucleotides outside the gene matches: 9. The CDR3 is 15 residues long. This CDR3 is CASRTGNWANEKLFF. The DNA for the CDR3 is TGTGCCAGCCGGACAGGAAATTGGGCTAATGAAAAACTGTTTTTT.

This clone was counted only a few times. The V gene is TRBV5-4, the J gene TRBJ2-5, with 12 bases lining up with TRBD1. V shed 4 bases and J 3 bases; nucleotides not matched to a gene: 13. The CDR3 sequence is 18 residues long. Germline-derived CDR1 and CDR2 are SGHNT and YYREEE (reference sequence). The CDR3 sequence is CASSPKIGGTGGEETQYF. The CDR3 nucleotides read TGTGCCAGCAGCCCGAAGATAGGTGGGACAGGGGGCGAAGAGACCCAGTACTTC.